The 18 T cell receptor beta chains presented below share a single source sample, sequenced in a study of blood T cell repertoires in COVID-19 (dated by TCRdb to about 2020). The library came from the immunoSEQ multiplex PCR assay. Not all clones reach the TCRdb copy of this immuneACCESS table, which keeps in-frame sequences only. Checked studies attribute under half of the gap to unresolved V genes and leave the rest unexplained. Recorded for this sample are roughly 12,000 clones; 73% of them occurred a single time. The ten most abundant clones make up 30% to 35% of the sample. The sample comprised peripheral blood. The receptors here all came from a human donor in a cohort sampled during active COVID-19.

This clone occurred once. This chain connects TRBV12-3 or TRBV12-4 to TRBJ2-5, with D possibly being TRBD1 (8 bases). The CDR3 spans 13 residues. Trimming took 4 bases from V and 4 from J, leaving 10 bases between them. CDR3 in DNA: TGTGCCAGCAGTTACAGGGGGGGAGAGACCCAGTACTTC. Its protein is CASSYRGGETQYF.

This clone rates as medium-sized. The V gene is TRBV6-1, the J gene TRBJ2-1; 9 nucleotides align to TRBD2. There are 18 residues in the CDR3. V shed 0 bases, J shed 10 bases, and the junction held 16 bases outside the gene matches. Germline lookup yields CDR1 MNHNS and CDR2 SASEGT. CDR3 in DNA: TGTGCCAGCAGTGAAGCTCGTTTTAGTGGACTAGCGAACCTAGAGCAGTTCTTC. Translated: CASSEARFSGLANLEQFF.

The J gene is TRBJ2-2, the V gene TRBV7-3, with 13 nucleotides matching TRBD2. Germline values: CDR1 SGHTA, CDR2 FQGTGA. V lost 3 bases to trimming and J lost 6 bases; unmatched junction nucleotides: 16. CDR3 length: 20 residues. The CDR3 nucleotides read TGTGCCAGCAGCTTCGGGACTAGCGGGACTAGCACGAACGTAGCCGGGGAGCTGTTTTTT. Translation: CASSFGTSGTSTNVAGELFF.

The rearrangement joins TRBV24-1 to TRBJ2-2; D is undetermined. V was pared by 6 bases and J by 2 bases, with 12 bases between. CDR1 is KGHDR, CDR2 SFDVKD, per germline. The CDR3 consists of 15 residues. CDR3 sequence reads: CATSKAQVNTGELFF. The CDR3 DNA follows: TGTGCCACCAGTAAGGCGCAGGTTAACACCGGGGAGCTGTTTTTT.

The chain has TRBV5-1 and TRBJ2-2, with D possibly matching TRBD2 (6 bases). This CDR3 contains 13 residues. Per the germline V gene, CDR1 is SGHRS and CDR2 is YFSETQ. The V end was cut by 4 bases, the J end by 5 bases, with 9 bases between. The CDR3 loop is CASSMEGTGELFF. The DNA of the CDR3 is TGCGCCAGCAGCATGGAGGGGACCGGGGAGCTGTTTTTT.

V usage is TRBV18 and J usage is TRBJ2-7, with a tentative D call TRBD1 (6 bases). The CDR3 loop spans 11 amino acids. Looked up from germline, CDR1 is KGHSH and CDR2 is LQKENI. Trimming removed 5 bases at V and 9 bases at J, with 11 bases between. The CDR3 region is CASSRQQGQYF. The CDR3 DNA follows: TGTGCCAGCTCAAGGCAACAGGGGCAGTACTTC.

The rearrangement uses TRBV4-3 and TRBJ2-7, with 8 bases identical to TRBD1. The CDR3 has 18 amino acids. From germline, CDR1 is LGHNA and CDR2 YSLEER. V lost 0 bases, J lost 0 bases, and 10 bases stayed unmatched. The CDR3 region is CASSQDRGGQGYSYEQYF. The CDR3 bases are TGCGCCAGCAGCCAAGATAGAGGAGGACAGGGCTACTCCTACGAGCAGTACTTC.

J is TRBJ2-3 and V is TRBV2; no reliable D call. V dropped 4 bases and J dropped 0 bases, with 8 bases sitting between them. The V gene's germline CDR1 is SNHLY and CDR2 FYNNEI. This CDR3 is built from 14 residues. The CDR3 protein is CASSVVTSTDTQYF. The CDR3 nucleotides read TGTGCCAGCAGTGTGGTTACTAGCACAGATACGCAGTATTTT.

The chain combines TRBV9 with TRBJ2-5; TRBD1 matches at 7 bases. Germline trimming cut 0 bases from V and 7 bases from J; bases unmatched to any gene: 6. This CDR3 has 14 residues. Germline V gene data show CDR1 as SGDLS and CDR2 as YYNGEE. In nucleotides, the CDR3 is TGTGCCAGCAGCGTAGTAGGGGGCGTAGGGACCCAGTACTTC. It encodes CASSVVGGVGTQYF.

The rearrangement uses TRBV15 and TRBJ2-1, with a weak D call TRBD2 (5 bases). V lost 1 base, J lost 7 bases, and 11 bases lay in between. There are 14 residues in the CDR3. Germline-derived CDR1 and CDR2 are LNHNV and YYDKDF (reference sequence). CDR3 region: CATSRGTVWNEQFF. The CDR3 DNA follows: TGTGCCACCAGCAGAGGGACTGTCTGGAATGAGCAGTTCTTC.

The chain has TRBV3-1 (or the pseudogene TRBV3-2) and TRBJ2-7; tentatively, D is TRBD2 (6 bases). The germline gives CDR1 LGHDT, CDR2 YNNKEL (reference sequence). V lost 4 bases to trimming and J lost 0 bases, with 13 bases between them. CDR3 length: 15 residues. The CDR3 region is CASSPHASASYEQYF. CDR3 coding DNA: TGTGCCAGCAGCCCCCACGCTAGCGCCTCCTACGAGCAGTACTTC.

The rearrangement joins TRBV25-1 to TRBJ2-7, with D tentatively TRBD2 (7 bases). Germline CDR1 reads MGHDK; CDR2 reads SYGVNS. This CDR3 is built from 15 residues. The V end lost 4 bases, the J end lost 1 base, and 14 bases lay between the germline ends. CDR3 bases: TGTGCCAGCAGTGGTAACGGGGGGCGGTCCTACGAGCAGTACTTC. It yields the protein CASSGNGGRSYEQYF.

This clone showed up just a few times. This sequence joins TRBV19 and TRBJ2-3; D is ambiguous. The CDR3 has 14 amino acids. V lost 0 bases to trimming and J lost 3 bases, with 7 bases between them. CDR1 LNHDA and CDR2 SQIVND come from the germline V gene (reference sequence). In DNA, the CDR3 is TGTGCCAGTAGTATAGATACAGCTACAGATACGCAGTATTTT. Translating gives CASSIDTATDTQYF. The full variable domain, its missing parts supplied by reference TRBV19 and TRBJ2-3, is DGGITQSPKYLFRKEGQNVTLSCEQNLNHDAMYWYRQDPGQGLRLIYYSQIVNDFQKGDIAEGYSVSREKKESFPLTVTSAQKNPTAFYLCASSIDTATDTQYFGPGTRLTVL.

This chain joins TRBV28 and TRBJ2-1; 12 bases line up with TRBD2. CDR3 length: 16 residues. Germline loops: CDR1 MDHEN, CDR2 SYDVKM. J lost 5 bases, V lost 7 bases, and 9 bases had no gene match. CDR3 sequence (DNA): TGTGCCAGCACCCTTCCGGGACTAGCGGGTGACAATGAGCAGTTCTTC. Translation: CASTLPGLAGDNEQFF.

The rearrangement uses TRBV12-3 or TRBV12-4 and TRBJ2-7; D is ambiguous. Deletions cut 5 bases from V and 0 bases from J, with 8 bases between. This CDR3 region has 13 residues. The CDR3 nucleotides read TGTGCCAGCAGTCAGTCCAGCTCCTACGAGCAGTACTTC. Protein sequence: CASSQSSSYEQYF.

This clone was observed a handful of times. V and J are TRBV7-3 and TRBJ2-1; D gene unclear. Trimming removed 3 bases from V and 1 base from J, with 10 bases in between. CDR1 and CDR2 from the germline V gene are SGHTA and FQGTGA. The CDR3 sequence is 15 residues long. CDR3 protein: CASSFFGTSYNEQFF. CDR3 in DNA: TGTGCCAGCAGCTTTTTCGGTACTTCCTACAATGAGCAGTTCTTC. The whole variable domain, remainder taken from reference TRBV7-3 and TRBJ2-1, is GAGVSQTPSNKVTEKGKYVELRCDPISGHTALYWYRQSLGQGPEFLIYFQGTGAADDSGLPNDRFFAVRPEGSVSTLKIQRTERGDSAVYLCASSFFGTSYNEQFFGPGTRLTVL.

The CDR3 nucleotides read TGTGCCAGCTCACCCCGACAGGAAAACTATGGCTACACCTTC. Encoded protein: CASSPRQENYGYTF. This chain links TRBV18 with TRBJ1-2, with D possibly matching TRBD1 (6 bases). V lost 3 bases and J 2 bases, leaving 10 bases between the germline ends. Per the germline V gene, CDR1 is KGHSH and CDR2 is LQKENI. The CDR3 consists of 14 residues.

This chain links TRBV27 with TRBJ1-5, with unresolved D. The CDR3 extends over 16 amino acids. V gave up 7 bases and J gave up 2 bases, with 18 bases separating them. Germline CDR1 is MNHEY and CDR2 is SMNVEV (reference sequence). The CDR3 bases are TGTGCCAGCACCCTCTGCGGGCAACCCGGCAATCAGCCCCAGCATTTT. Its translation is CASTLCGQPGNQPQHF.